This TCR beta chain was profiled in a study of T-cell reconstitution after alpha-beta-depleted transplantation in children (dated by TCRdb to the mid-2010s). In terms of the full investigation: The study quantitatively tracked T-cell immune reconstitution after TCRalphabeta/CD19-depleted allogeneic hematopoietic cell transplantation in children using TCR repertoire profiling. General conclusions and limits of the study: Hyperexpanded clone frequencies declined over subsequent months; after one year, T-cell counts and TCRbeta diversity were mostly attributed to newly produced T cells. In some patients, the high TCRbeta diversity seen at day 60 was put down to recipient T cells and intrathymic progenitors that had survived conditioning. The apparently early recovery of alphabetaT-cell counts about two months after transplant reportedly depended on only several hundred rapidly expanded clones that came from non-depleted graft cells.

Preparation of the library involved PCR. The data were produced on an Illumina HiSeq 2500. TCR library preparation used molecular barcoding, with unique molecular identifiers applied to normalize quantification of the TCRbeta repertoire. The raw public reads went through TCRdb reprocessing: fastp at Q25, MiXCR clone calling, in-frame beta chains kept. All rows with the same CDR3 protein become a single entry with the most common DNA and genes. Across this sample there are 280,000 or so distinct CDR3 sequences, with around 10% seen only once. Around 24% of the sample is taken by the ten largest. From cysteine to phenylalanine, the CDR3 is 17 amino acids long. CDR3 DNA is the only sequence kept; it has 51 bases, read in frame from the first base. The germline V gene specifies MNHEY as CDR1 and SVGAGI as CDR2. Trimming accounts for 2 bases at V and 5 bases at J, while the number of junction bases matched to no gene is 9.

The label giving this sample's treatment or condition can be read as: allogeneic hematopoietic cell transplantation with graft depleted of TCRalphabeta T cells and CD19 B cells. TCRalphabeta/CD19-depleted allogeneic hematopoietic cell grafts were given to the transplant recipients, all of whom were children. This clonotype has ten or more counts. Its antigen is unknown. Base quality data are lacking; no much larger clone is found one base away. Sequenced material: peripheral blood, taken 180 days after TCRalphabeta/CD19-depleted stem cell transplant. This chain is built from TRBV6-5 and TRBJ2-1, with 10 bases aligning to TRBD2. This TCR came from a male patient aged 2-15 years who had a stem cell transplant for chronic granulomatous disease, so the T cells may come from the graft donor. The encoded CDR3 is CASSYEGFGLADNEQFF. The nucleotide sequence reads TGTGCCAGCAGTTACGAGGGGTTTGGACTAGCGGACAATGAGCAGTTCTTC.